Sequencing of this T cell receptor (beta chain) was carried out in a study of blood T cell repertoires in COVID-19 (dated by TCRdb to 2019 to 2021). The study in broad terms: Samples covering the acute and convalescent phases of COVID-19 were provided by collaborators in the United States, Italy and Spain. The repertoires were made available in a free public database intended to serve as a resource for research on the immune response to SARS-CoV-2. Deeply sampled blood TCRbeta repertoires from subjects exposed to, actively infected with, or recovered from COVID-19 were included in the dataset. The sample metadata nearly always contained a de-identified subject ID, COVID-19 status, age in years and sex. Where available, HLA class I and class II types were obtained from metadata supplied by the sample provider rather than from assay-based typing. The material from the prospective study consisted of cDNA or gDNA derived from T cells, B-cell-depleted T cells, or PBMCs. The samples were drawn from two sources: the first 160 participants of the ongoing ImmuneRACE study, and 1,200 or so subjects contributed by 6 global collaborators.

Regarding this clone: It has no known antigen specificity. No qualities accompany the bases; no much larger clone lies one base away.

Participants in the prospective study were aged roughly 18 to 95 years, lived in about two dozen United States geographic areas, and enrolled through a virtual design. Cohort assignment in the prospective study relied on participant-reported clinical history from a screening survey and a study questionnaire. A participant counted as exposed if, within 2 weeks of entering the study, that participant had been in contact with someone who had a PCR-confirmed or clinician-diagnosed COVID-19 case. In the prospective study, mobile phlebotomists collected whole blood, serum and a nasopharyngeal or oropharyngeal swab from each participant. Prospective study participants could optionally give additional blood draws and questionnaires over an approximately 2-month period. Before DNA extraction, blood samples from the prospective study were shipped at room temperature or frozen. CDR1 and CDR2 were assigned from the germline V gene as SNHLY and FYNNEI. From V the trimming removes 5 bases and from J it removes 7 bases, while the gene matches leave 9 bases of the junction unaccounted for. The CDR3 contains 15 residues, cysteine and phenylalanine counted. The sequence is cut down to CDR3 DNA, 45 bases in frame from base 1.

The investigation overall reported the following: Clinical and demographic metadata were provided uncurated, with the amount varying by source and participant.

The immunoSEQ Assay, a bias-controlled multiplex PCR, was used to amplify TCRbeta CDR3 regions from genomic DNA. As for the original processing: Within the assay, amplification of reference gene primers was used to estimate how many nucleated cells each sample contained. Sequence reads were collapsed and filtered to measure the absolute abundance of every unique TCRbeta CDR3 rearrangement. For each sample, productive Simpson clonality was calculated by taking the square root of Simpson's diversity index across productive rearrangements. TCRdb obtained this table from immuneACCESS and retained in-frame rearrangements with V and J assigned. These tables miss some clones; where compared with another copy, unresolved V genes account for less than half of the shortfall, and the remainder is unexplained. That table furnishes V, J and clone size, whereas the DNA furnished D and trimming. The sample table holds a few hundred thousand clones, of which about nine tenths were seen once. The top ten clonotypes cover approximately 1% of the sample.

In this chain, TRBV2 is recombined with TRBJ2-1, and 9 junction bases match TRBD2. Sequenced material: PBMCs or T cells enriched from blood (not recorded which). This receptor was taken from a woman in her twenties or thirties who had been exposed to COVID-19. The base sequence is TGTGCCAGCAGTCCCCAGGGACTAGCAGGTAATGAGCAGTTCTTC. Its coded protein is CASSPQGLAGNEQFF.